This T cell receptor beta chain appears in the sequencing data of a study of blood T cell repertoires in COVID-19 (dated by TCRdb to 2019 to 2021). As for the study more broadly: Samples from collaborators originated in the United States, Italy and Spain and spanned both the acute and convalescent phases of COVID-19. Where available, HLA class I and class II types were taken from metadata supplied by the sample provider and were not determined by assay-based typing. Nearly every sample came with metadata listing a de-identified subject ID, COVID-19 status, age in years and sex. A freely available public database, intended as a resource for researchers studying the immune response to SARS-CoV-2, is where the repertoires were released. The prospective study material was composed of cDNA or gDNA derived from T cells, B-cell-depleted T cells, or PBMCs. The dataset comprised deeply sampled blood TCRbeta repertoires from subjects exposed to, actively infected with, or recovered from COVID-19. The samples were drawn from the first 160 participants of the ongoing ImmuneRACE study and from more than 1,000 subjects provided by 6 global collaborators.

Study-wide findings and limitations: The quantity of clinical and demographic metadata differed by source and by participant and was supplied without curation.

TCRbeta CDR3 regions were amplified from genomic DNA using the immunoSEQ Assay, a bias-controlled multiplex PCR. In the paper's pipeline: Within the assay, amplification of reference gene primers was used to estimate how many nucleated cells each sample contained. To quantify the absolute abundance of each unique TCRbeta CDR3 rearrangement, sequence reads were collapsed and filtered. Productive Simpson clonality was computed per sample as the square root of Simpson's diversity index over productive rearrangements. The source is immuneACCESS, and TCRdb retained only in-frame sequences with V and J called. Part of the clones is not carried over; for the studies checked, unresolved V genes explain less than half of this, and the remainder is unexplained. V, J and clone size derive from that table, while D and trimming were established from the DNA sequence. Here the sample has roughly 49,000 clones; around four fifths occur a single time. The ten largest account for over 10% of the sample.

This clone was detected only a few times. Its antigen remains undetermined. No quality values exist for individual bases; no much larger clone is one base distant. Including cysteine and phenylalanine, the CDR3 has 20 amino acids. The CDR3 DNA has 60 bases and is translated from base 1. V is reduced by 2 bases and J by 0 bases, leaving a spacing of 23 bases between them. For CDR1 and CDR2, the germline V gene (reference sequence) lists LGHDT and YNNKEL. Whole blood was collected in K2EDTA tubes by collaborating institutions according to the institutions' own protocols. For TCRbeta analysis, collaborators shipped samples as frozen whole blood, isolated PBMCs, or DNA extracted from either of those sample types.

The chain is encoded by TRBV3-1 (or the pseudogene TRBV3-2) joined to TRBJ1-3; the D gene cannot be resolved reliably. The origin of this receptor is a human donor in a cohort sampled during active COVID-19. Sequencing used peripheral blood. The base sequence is TGTGCCAGCAGCCAATTTCCGGTCGCCGCAAAGTACCCCTCTGGAAACACCATATATTTT. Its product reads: CASSQFPVAAKYPSGNTIYF.